This TCR beta chain originates from a study of cytomegalovirus exposure and HLA in healthy donors. PCR amplification relied on 60 Vbeta primers (plus 13 Jbeta primers). In the authors' workflow: Tens of millions of unique TCR beta chains, about 12 million shared, were counted in a later analysis. The protocol was immunoSEQ multiplex PCR, while the TCRdb copy is restricted to in-frame clones and leaves out a portion. V and J calls and clone size are copied from that table; D and trimming were computed from the DNA. This repertoire shows about 150,000 clones, 64% found once; its top ten account for about 3%. This clone was counted a single time. No antigen is known for it. The V end was cut by 3 bases, the J end by 4 bases, with 10 bases between. The length of the CDR3 is 13 residues. Germline lookup yields CDR1 MNHNY and CDR2 SVGAGI (reference sequence). Findings of the study overall: The authors assumed roughly uniform sequencing depth across donors for presence/absence analyses. Indistinguishable V segments, including TRBV6-2 and TRBV6-3, were excluded. The study labeled about 160 TCR beta chains cytomegalovirus-associated.

V and J are TRBV6-6 and TRBJ2-7; TRBD1 is a possible D gene (5 bases). The clonotype comes from a woman aged 25 to 39 in good health and CMV-seropositive. The sample taken for sequencing was PBMCs. The CDR3 DNA sequence: TGTGCCAGCAGTTATAGACAGTTTTACGAGCAGTACTTC. Its protein product is CASSYRQFYEQYF.